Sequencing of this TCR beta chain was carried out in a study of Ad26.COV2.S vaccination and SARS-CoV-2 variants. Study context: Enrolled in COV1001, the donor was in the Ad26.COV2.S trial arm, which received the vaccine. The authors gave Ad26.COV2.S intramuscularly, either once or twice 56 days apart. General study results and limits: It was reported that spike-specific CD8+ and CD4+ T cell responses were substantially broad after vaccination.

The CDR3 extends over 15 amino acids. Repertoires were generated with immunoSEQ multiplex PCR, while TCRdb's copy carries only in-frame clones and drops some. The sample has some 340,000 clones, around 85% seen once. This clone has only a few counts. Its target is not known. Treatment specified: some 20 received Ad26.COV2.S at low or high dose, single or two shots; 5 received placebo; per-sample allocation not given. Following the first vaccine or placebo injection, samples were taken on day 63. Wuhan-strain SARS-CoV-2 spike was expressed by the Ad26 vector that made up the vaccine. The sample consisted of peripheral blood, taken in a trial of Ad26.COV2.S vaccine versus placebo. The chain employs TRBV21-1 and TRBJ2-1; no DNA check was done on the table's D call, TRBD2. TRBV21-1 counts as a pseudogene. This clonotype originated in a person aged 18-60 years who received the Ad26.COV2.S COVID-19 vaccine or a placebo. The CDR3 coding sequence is TGTGCCAGCAGCCAGGGGACTAGTCTAGGGGTTGAGCAGTTCTTC. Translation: CASSQGTSLGVEQFF.